The 3 T cell receptor beta chains presented below share a single source sample, sequenced in a study of T cells in Graves' hyperthyroidism and ophthalmopathy. TCR beta CDR3 regions were amplified from RNA transcripts. When the TCR CDR3 underwent first-round RT-PCR, the HTBI primer set was used. TCRdb re-analysed the multiplex PCR reads in MiXCR, keeping a single row per CDR3 protein. This table has about 660,000 distinct CDR3 sequences, just under 45% appearing once. The sample was peripheral blood or thyroid tissue (not recorded which). The origin of the receptors is an adult man with Graves' disease, either hyperthyroidism or ophthalmopathy (not recorded which).

The chain joins TRBV20-1 to TRBJ2-5; 10 bases fit TRBD2. Losses at the gene ends were 6 bases for V and 5 bases for J; bases not matched to a gene: 6. This CDR3 contains 13 residues. The germline V gene encodes CDR1 DFQATT and CDR2 SNEGSKA (reference sequence). In DNA form, the CDR3 reads TGCAGTGCCCACTTGGGACTAGCGGAGACCCAGTACTTC. Protein: CSAHLGLAETQYF.

The V call is TRBV7-2, the J call TRBJ2-7; D unresolved. The CDR3 has 15 amino acids. Germline CDR1 SGHTA, CDR2 FQGNSA. V was shortened by 6 bases and J by 0 bases, with 15 bases between the two germline ends. The CDR3 region is CASSTLTDNSYEQYF. The CDR3, as DNA: TGTGCCAGCAGTACGTTGACCGATAACTCCTACGAGCAGTACTTC.

The rearrangement joins TRBV7-9 to TRBJ1-6, with TRBD1 matching 7 bases. The CDR3 is 13 amino acids. The V segment lost 5 bases and the J segment 6 bases; nucleotides outside the gene matches: 1. Germline V gene sequence: CDR1 SEHNR, CDR2 FQNEAQ (reference sequence). In DNA form, the CDR3 reads TGTGCCAGCAGCACAGGGGCTAATTCACCCCTCCACTTT. Amino acids: CASSTGANSPLHF.